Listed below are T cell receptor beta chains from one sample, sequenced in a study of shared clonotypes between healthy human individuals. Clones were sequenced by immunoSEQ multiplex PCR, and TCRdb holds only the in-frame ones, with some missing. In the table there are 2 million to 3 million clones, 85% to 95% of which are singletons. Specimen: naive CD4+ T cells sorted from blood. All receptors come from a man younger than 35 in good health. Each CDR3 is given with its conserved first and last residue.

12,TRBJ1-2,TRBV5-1,CASADEPYSYTF
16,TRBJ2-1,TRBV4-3,CASSQDVARGNNEQFF
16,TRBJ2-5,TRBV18,CASSPGQPWDRETQYF
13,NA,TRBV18,CASSPGGSYEQYF
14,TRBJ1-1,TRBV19,CASSIALGGRRAFF
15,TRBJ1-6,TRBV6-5,CASSYSGTGDSPLHF
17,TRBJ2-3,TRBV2,CASSPDRGIRGTDTQYF
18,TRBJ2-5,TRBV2,CASSESGLAGADRETQYF
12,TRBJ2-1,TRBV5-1,CASSHTYNEQFF
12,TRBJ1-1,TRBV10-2,CASSPYGTEAFF
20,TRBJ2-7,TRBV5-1,CASSFPPGGSGKGNSYEQYF
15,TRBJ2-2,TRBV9,CASSRAGIGSGELFF
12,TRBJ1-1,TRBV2,CASSDVNTEAFF
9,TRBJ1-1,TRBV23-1,CEDNPEAFF
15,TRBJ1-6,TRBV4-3,CASSQIQGWNSPLHF
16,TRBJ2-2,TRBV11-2,CASSPTGGLNTGELFF
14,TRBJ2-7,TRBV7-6,CASSSRDRAYERYF
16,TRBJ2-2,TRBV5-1,CASSLAAGPNTGELFF
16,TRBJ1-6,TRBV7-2,CASSPSPVGSNSPLHF
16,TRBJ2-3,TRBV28,CASSPSGGRPQGAQYF
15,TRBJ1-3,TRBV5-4,CASSLGGDSGNTIYF
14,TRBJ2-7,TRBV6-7,CASSRRGQGPEQYF
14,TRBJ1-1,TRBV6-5,CASSYTGGSTEAFF
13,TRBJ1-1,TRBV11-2,CASRAIVNTEAFF
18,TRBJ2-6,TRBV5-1,CASSLVAGLPSGANVLTF
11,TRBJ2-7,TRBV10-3,CAISDGYEQYF
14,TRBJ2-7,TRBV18,CASSSGDRSYEQYF
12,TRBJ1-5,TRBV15,CATSRGYQPQHF
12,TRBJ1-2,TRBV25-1,CASSPGSYGYTF
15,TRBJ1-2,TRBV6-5,CASSYISVEGYGYTF
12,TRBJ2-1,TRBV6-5,CASSSPSGKQFF
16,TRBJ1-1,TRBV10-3,CAISERGDILNTEAFF
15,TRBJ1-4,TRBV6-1,CASSDQGGTNEKLFF
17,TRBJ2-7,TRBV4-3,CASSQDLRTSRDYEQYF
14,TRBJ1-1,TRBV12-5,CASGLGTDSTEAFF
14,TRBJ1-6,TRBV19,CASSGTGPNSPLHF
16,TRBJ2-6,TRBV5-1,CASSGTGESGANVLTF
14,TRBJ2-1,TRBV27,CASKAGGYRNEQFF
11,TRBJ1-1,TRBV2,CASSDRTEAFF
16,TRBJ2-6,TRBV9,CASSVGVSAGANVLTF
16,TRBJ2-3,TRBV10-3,CAIRPERGVLSDTQYF
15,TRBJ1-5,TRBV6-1,CASSATGSENQPQHF
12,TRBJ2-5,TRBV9,CASSPGRETQYF
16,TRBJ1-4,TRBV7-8,CASSTDRAATNEKLFF